Listed below are T cell receptor beta chains from one sample, sequenced in a study of cytomegalovirus exposure and HLA in healthy donors. The assay was immunoSEQ multiplex PCR, and TCRdb's table has in-frame clones only and misses some. The profile shows about 100,000 clones, around two thirds of them singletons. Input material: PBMCs. These receptors were taken from a man between 45 and 60 years old in good health and CMV-seropositive. Both conserved end residues are part of each CDR3. A D gene is named only where the DNA matches it firmly. Clone size appears in some rows only: once, few, many, or a class for an expanded clone.

NA TRBJ2-1 TRBD1 TRBV2 TGTGCCAGCAGAACAGGGGGCCCCCTCTACAATGAGCAGTTCTTC CASRTGGPLYNEQFF
NA TRBJ1-1 NA TRBV7-2 TGTGCCAGCAGCTTCGGACAGAAGACTGAAGCTTTCTTT CASSFGQKTEAFF
NA TRBJ2-4 TRBD1 TRBV5-6 TGTGCCAGCAGCAGGACAGGGGAAAACATTCAGTACTTC CASSRTGENIQYF
few TRBJ1-4 NA TRBV28 TGTGCCAGCAGTCAACCGGGACTGACTAATGAAAAACTGTTTTTT CASSQPGLTNEKLFF
NA TRBJ2-1 TRBD2 TRBV27 TGTGCCAGCAGTCCACTAGCGGGAGGGTGGGAAGGTGAGCAGTTCTTC CASSPLAGGWEGEQFF
few TRBJ2-1 NA TRBV23-1 TGCGCCAGCAGCACAGGGCAGCAGATAAATTTGGGGAATGAGCAGTTCTTC CASSTGQQINLGNEQFF
NA TRBJ2-5 TRBD2 TRBV5-1 TGCGCCAGCAGCTTGGTAGCGGGACCTGAGACCCAGTACTTC CASSLVAGPETQYF
NA TRBJ1-1 NA TRBV6-1 TGTGCGGAGGGCCTCGATGGATCCACTGAAGCTTTCTTT CAEGLDGSTEAFF
NA TRBJ1-5 NA TRBV27 TGTGCCAGCAGTCCCAGACAGACAAGCAATCAGCCCCAGCATTTT CASSPRQTSNQPQHF
NA TRBJ2-3 NA TRBV5-1 TGCGCCAGCAGCTTGGTGGCTAGTCCCACAGATACGCAGTATTTT CASSLVASPTDTQYF
once TRBJ1-5 NA TRBV27 TGTGCCAGCAGTTTCGGGGTGGACCAGCCCCAGCATTTT CASSFGVDQPQHF
NA TRBJ1-1 TRBD1 TRBV19 TGTGCCAGTAGTATGGGACAGGGGGTGGGTAACACTGAAGCTTTCTTT CASSMGQGVGNTEAFF
NA TRBJ1-1 NA TRBV6-1 TGTGCCAGCAGTACCAGGGTGAATGAAGCTTTCTTT CASSTRVNEAFF
NA TRBJ1-1 NA TRBV9 TGTGCCAGCAGCGTAGGAGGGGACTTGAACACTGAAGCTTTCTTT CASSVGGDLNTEAFF
NA TRBJ2-3 NA TRBV5-1 TGCGCCAGCAGCTTGGGGTCAGTGGCAGATACGCAGTATTTT CASSLGSVADTQYF
NA TRBJ2-7 NA TRBV5-1 TGCGCCAGCAGTGTAGAGGGAAGCTACGAGCAGTACTTC CASSVEGSYEQYF